This T cell receptor beta chain was profiled in a study of cytomegalovirus exposure and HLA in healthy donors (dated by TCRdb to about 2017). A note on the overall study: According to an earlier analysis of 587 of the donors, roughly 180 million T cells yielded roughly 110 million unique TCR beta sequences and 276 Gb of sequence data. Around 300 gigabases of sequencing data and approximately 85 million unique TCR sequences were included in an early release covering under 650 HLA-typed donors. Of the roughly 400 genotyped donors, less than 90% were placed in the genetic ancestry cluster associated with self-reported Caucasian donors. The study was designed to test whether signatures of past pathogen exposure could be identified by cataloging public T cell receptors. Using immunosequencing, the study profiled T cell repertoires from 666 subjects and related those repertoires to cytomegalovirus serostatus. Besides the first cohort of hundreds of subjects, a separate validation cohort made up of 120 different subjects was used. To predict cytomegalovirus infection status, the study combined high-throughput TCR immunosequencing, statistical association of individual TCRs with disease status, and machine learning. A later analysis re-examined previously published TCR beta repertoires from roughly 650 donors and added high-resolution HLA genotyping to investigate patterns of TCR occurrence. The later analysis used no new phenotypic data to find candidate immune exposures, relying instead on TCR beta sequences and their occurrence across donors. In an earlier analysis of more than 550 of the donors, high-throughput TCR beta sequencing was used to judge whether each TCR beta V gene segment behaved as functional or pseudogenic. Donor age, sex, ethnicity and CMV serostatus were compiled together with the repertoire data. In a later genetic analysis, genome-wide SNP genotypes for about three fifths of the roughly 670 donors were used, and that subset was treated as a discovery cohort. All discovery cohort repertoires had been generated on a single sequencing platform. Class I and class II HLA loci were covered by the typing at four-digit resolution. Typing coverage differed by locus: A, B, C, DRB1 and DQB1 were typed in about 629-640 donors, DQA1 in about 500, DPA1 in over 600, and DPB1 in approximately 450. About five DR-DQ haplotypes were handled as single units for association and clustering because linkage in the cohort was strong. On average, approximately 250,000 unique TCR beta nucleotide sequences were sequenced per donor among a few hundred genotyped donors of the cohort, with roughly 19% of those sequences being non-productive. Overall results and qualifications from the work: The presence/absence analyses assumed that sequencing depth was roughly uniform across donors, and that assumption may not be true. An association between a missense DCLRE1C variant and V-gene and J-gene trimming of TCR beta chains was found in a later genetic analysis and replicated in an independent cohort. Several of the top co-occurrence clusters appeared to be linked to parvovirus B19, influenza, CMV and Epstein-Barr virus, according to a later analysis. Broadly in line with IMGT annotations, most TCR beta V segments showed up in productive rearrangements about 87% or about 30% of the time in an earlier analysis of around 600 of the donors. CMV serostatus was the only immune exposure information available for the cohort. The authors suggested that the approach could potentially be generalized to other disease states and immunological phenotypes. In the study, approximately 160 TCR beta chains were listed as associated with cytomegalovirus. Some IMGT-functional V segments, including TRBV6-2 and TRBV6-3, could not be told apart with the 87-base-pair reads, so those segments were excluded. The sequencing pipeline was judged likely to have produced a cluster of highly shared sequence variants as a technical artifact. A later analysis associated some 17,000 TCR beta sequences with specific HLA alleles at a false discovery rate of 0.05. Because HLA typing was unavailable for some donors at each locus, only the typed subset was used in association tests. A later analysis found that most CMV-associated TCR beta chains appeared HLA-restricted, with HLA associations seemingly driven largely by CMV exposure. Assigning TCR associations to individual alleles was difficult when HLA alleles, especially DR and DQ, strongly co-occurred. In both the original and validation cohorts, the classifier was reported to diagnose cytomegalovirus status with high specificity and sensitivity. A further reported finding was that TCR beta sequences accurately predicted the HLA-A and HLA-B alleles for most subjects in the first cohort. In vitro tests confirmed that a few of the cytomegalovirus-associated TCR beta chains recognize cytomegalovirus antigens. Linkage disequilibrium might explain the correlated functional status among segregating V segments, but an unknown experimental factor could not be ruled out. Because counts were too low, about 15 rarely observed V segments, including chromosome 9 orphons, were left out of the earlier analysis of over 550 of the donors. A later genetic analysis reported fewer N-insertions in productive TCRs among donors in an Asian-associated ancestry cluster than the approximately 700-donor mean. A later analysis found that TCR association rates varied across HLA loci, with DRB1 alleles showing the most associated TCRs and HLA-C alleles the fewest. In a later analysis, HLA-associated TCR beta chains showed more clonal expansion and lower generation probabilities than non-associated chains that were equally common. The cohort was sequenced for TCR beta chains only, and without alpha or paired-chain data the features that could be detected were limited. Most TCR sequences were observed very rarely across donors, whereas some public TCRs were present in many individuals.

The library was made by the immunoSEQ multiplex PCR assay. A mixture of 60 forward primers for TCR Vbeta segments and 13 reverse primers for TCR Jbeta segments was used in the multiplex PCR. Amplification of the CDR3 region of rearranged TCR beta genes was performed with a multiplex PCR assay on genomic DNA. Amplified TCR beta libraries were sequenced as 87-base-pair reads on the Illumina HiSeq System. The authors processed their data as follows. In a later analysis, some 80 million unique TCR beta chains were counted across the roughly 610 repertoires, and around 11 million of these chains were shared by at least two donors. A nearest-neighbor algorithm error-corrected the raw reads and collapsed the reads into unique sequences, merging closely related sequences to remove PCR and sequencing errors. V, D and J gene segments were assigned by aligning CDR3 sequences to IMGT reference sequences. Each retained sequence needed at least a six-nucleotide match to both a V gene segment and a J gene segment. A rearrangement counted as productive if the CDR3 had no stop codons and remained in frame with V and J, and every other rearrangement counted as non-productive. CDR3 was defined by IMGT convention, running from the second conserved V-encoded cysteine to the conserved J-encoded phenylalanine. In an earlier analysis of roughly 610 of the donors, sequences lacking an unambiguous match to a single V gene segment were excluded. In an earlier analysis of approximately 610 of the donors, V segments were called functional above 56.7% productive rearrangements and were called segregating when the between-donor standard deviation exceeded 5%. To diagnose cytomegalovirus status from the catalog of TCR beta chain sequences, a statistical classification framework was built. V and J gene assignment, in a later analysis, came from comparing TCR nucleotide sequences with IMGT/GENE-DB human TR gene sequences. A later analysis assigned CDR3 sequences and most-parsimonious VDJ recombination scenarios with the TCRdist pipeline. In a later analysis, each TCR beta chain was defined by its CDR3 amino acid sequence together with its V-gene family, and reads without a unique V-gene family were excluded. A later analysis removed nearly 600 highly shared, low-generation-probability nucleotide sequences to deal with suspected cross-contamination and a sequencing artifact. For each public chain, a later analysis derived a clonal expansion index from normalized ranks of inferred template counts within each repertoire. In a later analysis, generation probabilities were computed using a VDJ recombination model fitted to out-of-frame rearrangements, and the results were checked against IGoR. Hypergeometric tests were used in a later analysis to score TCR-TCR, TCR-HLA and TCR-CMV co-occurrence, with a repertoire-size bias correction applied to the TCR pairs. In a later analysis, false discovery rates were estimated by permuting HLA or CMV assignments 20 times. In a later analysis, co-occurring TCRs were grouped with DBSCAN, and TCRdist sequence similarity was added when clustering was performed within HLA-allele-positive subsets. Co-occurrence clustering excluded repertoires with fewer than 30,000 or more than 120,000 public chains, plus five with anomalous nucleotide sharing. The immuneACCESS repertoire file appears here via TCRdb, limited to in-frame rearrangements. These files lack a portion of the clones; in checked studies, under half of the deficit traces to unresolved V genes, and the cause of the others is not known. V and J calls and clone size are as listed in that table; D and trimming were resolved from the DNA. Counted in this sample were about 170,000 clones; about 80% of them appeared once. The top ten constitute just under 1% of the sample.

CDR1 and CDR2 are read off the germline V gene as SGHTA and FQGNSA. From the cysteine up to the phenylalanine, the CDR3 has a length of 13 residues. Just the 39-base CDR3 DNA is kept, in frame starting at base 1. Clipping removes 11 bases from V and 2 bases from J, with 8 as the unmatched junction base count. The cohort consisted of some 730 healthy bone marrow donors. Cohort members were all nominally healthy when sampled, although unrecorded immune exposures were likely present. The donor was CMV seropositive and was included in the group of approximately 310 seropositive cohort members. A peripheral blood sample was collected from each donor, and TCR beta sequencing was performed on peripheral blood mononuclear cells. The Qiagen DNeasy Blood Extraction Kit was used to extract genomic DNA from the blood cell samples. In regard to this clone: Its binding antigen is unknown. No base qualities exist here, and no much larger clone lies one base off it.

The sample was PBMCs. The source of this sequence is a woman in her forties or fifties in good health and CMV-seropositive. This sequence uses TRBV7-2 and TRBJ1-2, and 7 junctional nucleotides match TRBD1. The CDR3 amino acid sequence is: CAGGTDKNYGYTF. The nucleotides read TGTGCCGGGGGGACAGACAAGAACTATGGCTACACCTTC.